This T cell receptor beta chain was sequenced during a study of blood T cells in healthy people across ages. The V gene's germline CDR1 is SGHDT and CDR2 YYEEEE. The CDR3 totals 15 residues. A second PCR, run for roughly 7 to 12 cycles, used a sample-barcoded 5' primer plus a J-beta primer mix. TCRdb passed the 5' RACE reads through MiXCR, listing each CDR3 protein once. The repertoire consists of about 780,000 distinct CDR3 sequences, with about half occurring once and the leading ten covering roughly 18%. Notes on this clonotype: A read error may explain this, as a much larger clone is one base away.

The rearrangement joins TRBV5-6 to TRBJ1-4; D unclear. The sample comprised blood. The TCR was taken from a man older than 75 in good health. The CDR3 DNA follows: TGTGCCAGCAGCTTCTTCCAGGCGCGTAATGAAGAACTGTTTTTT. Its translation is CASSFFQARNEELFF.